Following are 24 T cell receptor beta chains from one sample sequenced in a study of shared clonotypes between healthy human individuals (TCRdb year 2020). Library method: the immunoSEQ multiplex PCR assay. TCRdb stores this immuneACCESS table with in-frame sequences only. Part of the clones is absent; in the studies checked, under half of the shortfall reflects unresolved V genes, and no reason is known for the rest. The sample contains roughly 400,000 clones, roughly 96% of them found a single time. 0.25% to 0.35% of the sample is held by the ten biggest clonotypes. Specimen: memory CD8+ T cells sorted from blood. This specimen's cell subset or site label, interpreted: CD45RO+ cells pooled with CCR7-negative TemRA cells. Receptor source: a young man in good health.

This clone is a singleton in its sample. V gene TRBV6-1 combines with J gene TRBJ2-7; no clear D gene. Looked up from germline, CDR1 is MNHNS and CDR2 is SASEGT. CDR3 length: 13 amino acids. V was trimmed by 2 bases and J by 0 bases, leaving 5 bases between them. CDR3 coding DNA: TGTGCCAGCAGTGAAACATACTCCTACGAGCAGTACTTC. Translated: CASSETYSYEQYF.

V gene TRBV29-1 combines with J gene TRBJ1-1; D is ambiguous. The CDR3 has 11 residues. CDR1 SQVTM and CDR2 ANQGSEA come from the germline V gene. V lost 7 bases and J 6 bases, leaving 12 bases between the germline ends. Here the CDR3 DNA reads TGCAGCGCCGAAGAGTTCCCTGAAGCTTTCTTT. This sequence encodes CSAEEFPEAFF.

The rearrangement joins TRBV7-3 to TRBJ2-1, with TRBD2 as a possible D gene (5 bases). This CDR3 has 14 residues. The V gene's germline CDR1 is SGHTA and CDR2 FQGTGA. The V end lost 5 bases, the J end lost 4 bases, and 12 bases lay between the germline ends. The CDR3 protein is CASSPSGYYNEQFF. The CDR3 bases are TGTGCCAGCAGCCCCAGCGGCTATTACAATGAGCAGTTCTTC.

The chain couples TRBV30 to TRBJ1-2; D gene unclear. The ends were cut back, 2 bases at V and 6 bases at J, with 16 bases in the middle. CDR3 length: 14 residues. Germline CDR1 is GTSNPN and CDR2 is SVGIG (reference sequence). CDR3 in DNA: TGTGCCTGGAGTCCCCAGGTGGCTGTGAATGGCTACACCTTC. It specifies CAWSPQVAVNGYTF.

The chain combines TRBV29-1 with TRBJ1-4, with D possibly TRBD1 on 6 matching bases. The V gene's germline CDR1 is SQVTM and CDR2 ANQGSEA. The CDR3 is 14 amino acids. The V end lost 1 base, the J end lost 8 bases, and 14 bases lay between the germline ends. CDR3 sequence reads: CSVEVTGRGEKLFF. DNA of the CDR3: TGCAGCGTTGAAGTCACAGGGAGGGGGGAAAAACTGTTTTTT.

V and J are TRBV28 and TRBJ1-3; no reliable D call. The CDR3 has 14 residues. Per germline, CDR1 MDHEN and CDR2 SYDVKM. Trimming pared 6 bases from V and 6 bases from J, leaving 15 bases between. CDR3 DNA: TGTGCCAGCAGCCCGCCAAGTATCCCAAACACCATATATTTT. Encoded protein: CASSPPSIPNTIYF.

V and J are TRBV25-1 and TRBJ2-4, with a tentative D call TRBD2 (5 bases). This CDR3 is built from 15 residues. Deletions cut 8 bases from V and 0 bases from J, with 14 bases between. Germline V gives CDR1 MGHDK, CDR2 SYGVNS. CDR3: CASPPGSLAKNIQYF. The CDR3 DNA sequence: TGTGCCAGCCCCCCGGGGTCGTTAGCCAAAAACATTCAGTACTTC. The full variable domain, in which reference TRBV25-1 and TRBJ2-4 provide the parts outside the CDR3, is EADIYQTPRYLVIGTGKKITLECSQTMGHDKMYWYQQDPGMELHLIHYSYGVNSTEKGDLSSESTVSRIRTEHFPLTLESARPSHTSQYLCASPPGSLAKNIQYFGAGTRLSVL.

The chain recombines TRBV30 with TRBJ1-5; unclear D gene. Trimming removed 1 base at V and 6 bases at J, with 4 bases between. CDR1 GTSNPN and CDR2 SVGIG come from the germline V gene (reference sequence). CDR3 length: 11 amino acids. CDR3 DNA sequence: TGTGCCTGGAGTGAGGGTCAGCCCCAGCATTTT. Amino acid sequence: CAWSEGQPQHF. Combining the CDR3 with reference TRBV30 and TRBJ1-5 gives the whole variable domain SQTIHQWPATLVQPVGSPLSLECTVEGTSNPNLYWYRQAAGRGLQLLFYSVGIGQISSEVPQNLSASRPQDRQFILSSKKLLLSDSGFYLCAWSEGQPQHFGDGTRLSIL.

With regard to this clone: One end of the junction does not line up with germline, which may come from a read error. The rearrangement joins TRBV6-5 to TRBJ2-7; 10 bases align to TRBD1. The CDR3 runs to 14 residues. Germline-derived CDR1 and CDR2 are MNHEY and SVGAGI. The CDR3 nucleotides read TGTGCCAGCAGTTCGCTACCACCGGGACAGGGGATCGAGTTC. Translated: CASSSLPPGQGIEF.

This rearrangement joins TRBV5-1 to TRBJ2-1; D perhaps matches TRBD2 (8 bases). V dropped 1 base and J dropped 8 bases, with 19 bases sitting between them. In germline, CDR1 is SGHRS, CDR2 YFSETQ. CDR3 length: 16 residues. This chain's CDR3 is CASSLPRQGLVDEQFF. The CDR3 DNA reads as TGCGCCAGCAGCTTGCCGCGACAGGGACTAGTCGATGAGCAGTTCTTC.

J is TRBJ2-7 and V is TRBV10-2; 11 positions agree with TRBD2. V lost 4 bases and J lost 7; bases outside the gene matches: 9. The CDR3 extends over 15 amino acids. From germline, CDR1 is WSHSY and CDR2 SAAADI. CDR3 residues: CASSGLLAGELEQYF. The DNA for the CDR3 is TGCGCCAGCAGTGGTCTACTAGCGGGAGAATTAGAGCAGTACTTC.

The CDR3 sequence is CASNLGGNTEAFF. The CDR3 DNA is TGTGCCAGCAACTTAGGGGGCAACACTGAAGCTTTCTTT. The V gene is TRBV6-6, the J gene TRBJ1-1; 7 bases are shared with TRBD1. CDR3 length: 13 amino acids. V was pared by 7 bases and J by 2 bases, with 4 bases of the junction left unmatched. Germline V gives CDR1 MNHNY, CDR2 SVGAGI (reference sequence).

The CDR3 DNA is TGCGCCAGCAGCCAAAAGGGGGACCGTTCGAATTTGAGGAAACTGTTTTTT. Translated, it gives CASSQKGDRSNLRKLFF. This chain connects TRBV4-1 to TRBJ1-4, with a possible D match to TRBD1 (6 bases). The CDR3 is 17 residues long. Germline V gene lookup returns CDR1 MGHRA and CDR2 YSYEKL. V dropped 2 bases and J dropped 11 bases, with 24 bases sitting between them.

This clone was seen just once. CDR3 region: CASSFGWGMNTEAFF. CDR3 nucleotides: TGTGCCAGCAGCTTTGGGTGGGGCATGAACACTGAAGCTTTCTTT. The chain uses TRBV5-6 and TRBJ1-1, with a tentative D call TRBD1 (5 bases). This CDR3 has 15 residues. The germline V and J ends were trimmed by 2 bases and 0 bases, with 11 bases remaining between them. Germline-derived CDR1 and CDR2 are SGHDT and YYEEEE.

The chain combines TRBV6-1 with TRBJ2-3; D is undetermined. Germline V gives CDR1 MNHNS, CDR2 SASEGT. The CDR3 sequence is 16 residues long. Deletions cut 1 base from V and 1 base from J, with 12 bases between. The CDR3 nucleotides are TGTGCCAGCAGTGAAGGTGTCTACCCCGGCACAGATACGCAGTATTTT. This codes for CASSEGVYPGTDTQYF.

The V and J genes are TRBV2 and TRBJ1-4; D might be TRBD1 (5 bases). Trimming took off 8 bases at V and 8 bases at J, with 12 bases between the two ends. This CDR3 contains 12 residues. Looked up from germline, CDR1 is SNHLY and CDR2 is FYNNEI. The DNA of the CDR3 is TGTGCCAGCTCGGGGCAACGAGAAAAACTGTTTTTT. As protein: CASSGQREKLFF.

This chain joins TRBV9 and TRBJ2-3, with 8 bases identical to TRBD2. Trimming took 0 bases from V and 5 from J; bases not matched to a gene: 5. The CDR3 length is 15 residues. The V gene's germline CDR1 is SGDLS and CDR2 YYNGEE. The CDR3 region is CASSVGGLAGDTQYF. Written as DNA, the CDR3 is TGTGCCAGCAGCGTAGGGGGGCTAGCGGGAGATACGCAGTATTTT.

The genes are TRBV6-1 and TRBJ1-2, with D unclear. Trimming cost V 2 bases and J 5 bases, with 21 bases left between them. Germline values: CDR1 MNHNS, CDR2 SASEGT. This CDR3 comprises 17 residues. CDR3 coding DNA: TGTGCCAGCAGTGAATACCGTGCGAGCGGGGTAGGGTATGGCTACACCTTC. This encodes CASSEYRASGVGYGYTF.

This clone was found a few times. This chain links TRBV6-5 with TRBJ1-4, with D perhaps matching TRBD1 (6 bases). This CDR3 comprises 14 residues. The V gene's germline CDR1 is MNHEY and CDR2 SVGAGI. V was shortened by 6 bases and J by 8 bases, with 16 bases between the two germline ends. DNA of the CDR3: TGTGCCAGCAGACTCGGACAGCTGAACGAAAAACTGTTTTTT. Encoded protein: CASRLGQLNEKLFF.

Worth noting for this clone: Mismatch with germline at one junction end may stem from a read error. The chain joins TRBV6-1 to TRBJ2-5; 9 nucleotides agree with TRBD2. Germline V CDR1 and CDR2: MNHNS, SASEGT. CDR3 size: 14 residues. The CDR3 DNA is TGTGCCAGCCTATCCGGGACTAGCCAACAGACCCAGTACTTC. This codes for CASLSGTSQQTQYF.

In nucleotides, the CDR3 is TGTGCCAGCTCACCACCGGGAAACACAGATACGCAGTATTTT. It specifies CASSPPGNTDTQYF. The chain couples TRBV18 to TRBJ2-3; D is uncertain. The CDR3 totals 14 residues. The V gene lost 0 bases and the J gene lost 2 bases, with 6 bases spanning the gap. Germline lookup yields CDR1 KGHSH and CDR2 LQKENI.

The rearrangement joins TRBV5-1 to TRBJ2-7; D is unclear. This CDR3 region has 14 residues. Germline V CDR1 and CDR2: SGHRS, YFSETQ. Trimming took 4 bases from V and 5 from J, leaving 16 bases between them. CDR3 residues: CASSRTEPRNEQYF. CDR3 bases: TGCGCCAGCAGCCGCACCGAACCTAGGAACGAGCAGTACTTC.

The genes are TRBV18 and TRBJ2-1; D call uncertain. Between the trimmed V and J ends, which lost 6 bases and 9 bases, there was a span of 12 bases. Germline V gives CDR1 KGHSH, CDR2 LQKENI. There are 12 residues in the CDR3. The CDR3 region is CASSPGRGEQFF. Here the CDR3 DNA reads TGTGCCAGCTCCCCCGGAAGAGGTGAGCAGTTCTTC.

The rearrangement joins TRBV6-6 to TRBJ2-7, with 8 bases that match TRBD2. This CDR3 contains 14 residues. The germline CDR1 and CDR2 sequences are MNHNY and SVGAGI (reference sequence). J lost 3 bases, V lost 7 bases, and 8 bases had no gene match. The CDR3 region has the DNA TGTGCCAGCACACCGACTAGCGTAGTCTACGAGCAGTACTTC. This translates into CASTPTSVVYEQYF.